Here is one T cell receptor beta chain with its context. Antigen specificity is unknown. A universal primer binding site was introduced by template switching. The final cDNA contained unique molecular identifiers. Via MiXCR, TCRdb re-called the 5' RACE reads, giving one row per CDR3 protein. The table has about 240,000 distinct CDR3 sequences, more than 9% seen once; the top ten hold 9% to 10%. This entry comes from a study of identical twins. The study's findings and limits: There was an excess of low generation probability in the out-of-frame alpha sequences that twins shared.

This CDR3 is 14 amino acids long. Germline CDR1 DFQATT, CDR2 SNEGSKA (reference sequence). The V and J ends lost 2 bases and 4 bases respectively, with 11 bases between them. The source material was memory T cells sorted from blood. This clonotype originated in a man aged 50-60 years in good health. The chain carries TRBV20-1 and TRBJ2-2; D possibly matches TRBD1 or TRBD2 (6 bases each). In nucleotides, the CDR3 is TGCAGTGCTAGAACCGGAGGGGGCACCGGGGAGCTGTTTTTT. It yields the protein CSARTGGGTGELFF.